A single sample gave rise to the 18 T cell receptor beta chains below, sequenced in a study of graft-versus-host responses after intestinal transplantation. The antigens these receptors bind are not known. TCRdb's table, derived via immunoSEQ multiplex PCR, lists solely in-frame clones and lacks some. The sample consists of 150,000 or so clones, approximately 91% of them appearing once. The specimen comprised unstimulated CD4+ T cells sorted from spleen or lymph node cells, sampled before intestinal transplant. The source of these receptors is a human donor who received an intestinal transplant.

The rearrangement uses TRBV5-6 and TRBJ2-6; unclear D gene. This CDR3 has 16 residues. Trimming took off 3 bases at V and 0 bases at J, with 10 bases between the two ends. From germline, CDR1 is SGHDT and CDR2 YYEEEE. CDR3 residues: CASSSYTGSGANVLTF. The CDR3 nucleotides read TGTGCCAGCAGCTCTTACACTGGCTCTGGGGCCAACGTCCTGACTTTC.

The genes are TRBV10-3 and TRBJ2-7, with D uncertain. CDR3 length: 11 amino acids. CDR1 is ENHRY and CDR2 is SYGVKD in the germline V gene. The ends were cut back, 6 bases at V and 4 bases at J, with 7 bases in the middle. Here the CDR3 reads CAISARYEQYF. DNA of the CDR3: TGTGCCATCAGCGCTAGGTACGAGCAGTACTTC.

The chain links TRBV7-8 to TRBJ2-1, with D perhaps matching TRBD1 (5 bases). This CDR3 has 14 residues. V lost 1 base to trimming and J lost 7 bases, with 11 bases between them. The V gene's germline CDR1 is SGHVS and CDR2 FQNEAQ. CDR3 residues: CASSLGQGRNEQFF. For the CDR3, the DNA is TGTGCCAGCAGCTTAGGGCAGGGTCGAAATGAGCAGTTCTTC.

The chain has TRBV19 and TRBJ2-7; TRBD2 agrees at 9 bases. Germline V CDR1 and CDR2: LNHDA, SQIVND (reference sequence). J lost 3 bases, V lost 3 bases, and 6 bases had no gene match. The CDR3 runs 15 residues. For the CDR3, the DNA is TGTGCCAGTAGTATCGCTAGCGGGAAGGGCTACGAGCAGTACTTC. It translates to CASSIASGKGYEQYF.

This chain links TRBV6-5 with TRBJ2-3, with D hard to call. This CDR3 has 11 amino acids. V shed 4 bases and J shed 6 bases, with 5 bases lying between them. Germline V CDR1 and CDR2: MNHEY, SVGAGI. The CDR3 DNA follows: TGTGCCAGCAGTTTAGGGGATACGCAGTATTTT. Translated: CASSLGDTQYF.

The chain employs TRBV7-3 and TRBJ2-7; possible D gene TRBD1, 5 bases. CDR3 size: 13 residues. Germline V lookup: CDR1 SGHTA, CDR2 FQGTGA. The V gene lost 4 bases and the J gene lost 3 bases, with 10 bases spanning the gap. As DNA, the CDR3 is TGTGCCAGCAGCTACGACAGAAACTACGAGCAGTACTTC. Protein product: CASSYDRNYEQYF. Looking up the rest from reference TRBV7-3 and TRBJ2-7 gives the full variable domain: GAGVSQTPSNKVTEKGKYVELRCDPISGHTALYWYRQSLGQGPEFLIYFQGTGAADDSGLPNDRFFAVRPEGSVSTLKIQRTERGDSAVYLCASSYDRNYEQYFGPGTRLTVT.

J is TRBJ2-6 and V is TRBV14; D is unresolved. Germline CDR1 SGHDN, CDR2 FVKESK. Trimming pared 2 bases from V and 4 bases from J, leaving 6 bases between. This CDR3 has 14 residues. The CDR3 nucleotides read TGTGCCAGCAGCCAAAAATGGGGGGCCAACGTCCTGACTTTC. Its translation: CASSQKWGANVLTF.

The rearrangement links TRBV10-3 to TRBJ2-7; D gene unclear. Per the germline V gene, CDR1 is ENHRY and CDR2 is SYGVKD. The CDR3 is 16 residues long. Trimming cost V 0 bases and J 3 bases, with 15 bases left between them. CDR3 nucleotide sequence: TGTGCCATCAGTGAGTCGGAGCGTTGGAACCACTACGAGCAGTACTTC. Translated: CAISESERWNHYEQYF.

The V call is TRBV29-1, the J call TRBJ1-1; possibly TRBD1 for D (6 bases). The CDR3 contains 12 residues. The V gene lost 6 bases and the J gene lost 4 bases, with 12 bases spanning the gap. Per the germline V gene, CDR1 is SQVTM and CDR2 is ANQGSEA. The CDR3 DNA sequence: TGCAGCGTAGTACAGGGTCGCACTGAAGCTTTCTTT. It codes for CSVVQGRTEAFF. Supplemented by reference TRBV29-1 and TRBJ1-1, the full variable domain reads SAVISQKPSRDICQRGTSLTIQCQVDSQVTMMFWYRQQPGQSLTLIATANQGSEATYESGFVIDKFPISRPNLTFSTLTVSNMSPEDSSIYLCSVVQGRTEAFFGQGTRLTVV.

The CDR3 bases are TGCGCCAGCAGCCAAGGGACTAGCGGGACCACAGATACGCAGTATTTT. Protein sequence: CASSQGTSGTTDTQYF. J is TRBJ2-3 and V is TRBV4-3; TRBD2 aligns across 12 bases. Germline loops: CDR1 LGHNA, CDR2 YSLEER. The length of the CDR3 is 16 residues. V lost 1 base and J lost 2; bases outside the gene matches: 1.

The CDR3 DNA sequence: TGCGCCAGCAGCCCCCTTCAGGAGTATCAGCCCCAGCATTTT. Encoded protein: CASSPLQEYQPQHF. The chain joins TRBV4-3 to TRBJ1-5; D not certain. The CDR3 runs to 14 residues. Germline values: CDR1 LGHNA, CDR2 YSLEER. Trimming took off 4 bases at V and 5 bases at J, with 12 bases between the two ends.

The rearrangement uses TRBV30 and TRBJ2-6; no clear D gene. The length of the CDR3 is 12 residues. The germline V gene encodes CDR1 GTSNPN and CDR2 SVGIG (reference sequence). V was clipped by 4 bases and J by 2 bases, with 3 bases between them. CDR3 DNA sequence: TGTGCCTGGACGCCTGGGGCCAACGTCCTGACTTTC. This codes for CAWTPGANVLTF.

The chain has TRBV9 and TRBJ2-7; 7 bases map to TRBD2. This CDR3 is 15 amino acids long. Germline V CDR1 and CDR2: SGDLS, YYNGEE. The V gene end was trimmed by 2 bases and the J gene end by 3 bases; junction bases not matched to a gene: 8. CDR3 DNA sequence: TGTGCCAGCAGCGTTAATCCTAGCGGAGGCTACGAGCAGTACTTC. This codes for CASSVNPSGGYEQYF.

This chain uses TRBV28 with TRBJ2-4, with D possibly being TRBD2 (6 bases). The CDR3 consists of 17 residues. V lost 6 bases and J 0 bases, leaving 18 bases between the germline ends. Germline V gene sequence: CDR1 MDHEN, CDR2 SYDVKM. CDR3 nucleotide sequence: TGTGCCAGCAGCAAGAAGGGGCAGGGACTAGCCAAAAACATTCAGTACTTC. Translation: CASSKKGQGLAKNIQYF.

V and J are TRBV4-3 and TRBJ1-4, with no clear D. Germline V gene data show CDR1 as LGHNA and CDR2 as YSLEER. CDR3 length: 14 amino acids. With 0 bases removed from V and 8 bases from J, the gap between germline ends came to 10 bases. CDR3: CASSQERRSEKLFF. The CDR3 bases are TGCGCCAGCAGCCAAGAGAGAAGGTCCGAAAAACTGTTTTTT.

The gene calls are TRBV6-5 and TRBJ2-7, with D perhaps matching TRBD2 (5 bases). CDR1 MNHEY and CDR2 SVGAGI come from the germline V gene. CDR3 length equals 14 residues. Trimming removed 6 bases at V and 2 bases at J, with 14 bases between. The CDR3: CASSRNGMTYEQYF. The DNA for the CDR3 is TGTGCCAGCAGCAGAAACGGGATGACCTACGAGCAGTACTTC.

The chain recombines TRBV19 with TRBJ1-4; D is undetermined. This CDR3 comprises 14 residues. CDR1 and CDR2 (germline): LNHDA, SQIVND (reference sequence). Between the trimmed V and J ends, which lost 4 bases and 5 bases, there was a span of 11 bases. This CDR3 reads CASSTDVGNEKLFF. The CDR3 nucleotides are TGTGCCAGTAGTACGGACGTCGGCAATGAAAAACTGTTTTTT.

A single count supports this clone. The chain couples TRBV5-4 to TRBJ1-1; D is unclear. Trimming took 4 bases from V and 1 from J, leaving 8 bases between them. The CDR3 consists of 13 residues. The V gene's germline CDR1 is SGHNT and CDR2 YYREEE (reference sequence). The CDR3 region has the DNA TGTGCCAGCAGCCTCATACAGAACACTGAAGCTTTCTTT. This sequence encodes CASSLIQNTEAFF.